Listed below are T cell receptor beta chains from one sample, sequenced in a study of T cell responses to AZD1222 COVID-19 vaccine. The repertoire was sequenced with immunoSEQ multiplex PCR; TCRdb's copy has only in-frame clones and lacks some. The table records roughly 65,000 clones, about 88% of them present only once. Source: peripheral blood, taken on day 0 of AZD1222 vaccination. The receptors derive from an adult in good health. Each CDR3 is given without its conserved first and last residue.

J gene | V gene | CDR3 protein
TRBJ1-1 | TRBV6-2/TRBV6-3 | ASSYRGFGEAF
TRBJ1-1 | TRBV10-2 | ASSEGLGFGTEAF
TRBJ1-5 | TRBV6-5 | ASSANGQGGQPQH
TRBJ2-1 | TRBV28 | ASSREAGKGYNEQF
TRBJ2-7 | TRBV6-6 | ASSPRGSGAYEQY
TRBJ1-6 | TRBV2 | ASREEEGSYNSPLH
TRBJ2-1 | TRBV6-6 | ASRVGGPIDEQF
TRBJ2-7 | TRBV27 | ASSTDRGYHEQY
TRBJ2-7 | TRBV7-9 | ASSSTNRGPYEQY
TRBJ2-1 | TRBV6-5 | ASSSDGDNEQF
TRBJ2-7 | TRBV27 | ATAGPYDSYEQY
TRBJ1-2 | TRBV5-1 | ASSLERGERNGYT
TRBJ1-1 | TRBV10-1 | ASSDSPNTEAF
TRBJ1-1 | TRBV7-9 | ASSEYVVQGTEAF
TRBJ2-3 | TRBV6-1 | ASSVGTSGRGGTDTQY
TRBJ2-2 | TRBV11-2 | ASSLAQQGVKTGELF
TRBJ2-5 | TRBV3-1/TRBV3-2 | ASSQGREVQTQY
TRBJ2-2 | TRBV5-1 | ASSLVAGEGTGELF
TRBJ2-4 | TRBV18 | ASSPGIFGSIHIQY
TRBJ2-1 | TRBV25-1 | ASRAGWEQF
TRBJ2-7 | TRBV7-9 | ASKEAGGPYEQY
TRBJ2-1 | TRBV4-1 | ASSQLTDRSRNEQF
TRBJ2-2 | TRBV6-6 | ASSRQARGGTNTGELF
TRBJ2-2 | TRBV6-5 | ASRWTGRTGELF
TRBJ2-1 | TRBV10-3 | AISESSINEQF
TRBJ1-2 | TRBV28 | ASSIRQGAYGYT
TRBJ2-1 | TRBV19 | ASSSLSYNEQF
TRBJ2-7 | TRBV11-3 | ASSRQREQY
TRBJ2-1 | TRBV27 | ASSLWARVAGNNEQF
TRBJ1-1 | TRBV30 | AFRTPWGTEAF
TRBJ2-7 | TRBV2 | ASLELKTSSEQY
TRBJ2-7 | TRBV27 | ASSLSRDTTREQY
TRBJ2-2 | TRBV6-2/TRBV6-3 | ASSYFRVGGTGELF
TRBJ2-1 | TRBV9 | ASSVSGGGNEQF
TRBJ1-5 | TRBV5-8 | ASSHETGVPQPQH
TRBJ2-1 | TRBV11-2 | ASSFRQGVGNEQF
TRBJ2-1 | TRBV6-5 | ASSSFRTSGNEQF
TRBJ1-6 | TRBV10-3 | AISESGTDNSPLH
TRBJ1-5 | TRBV28 | ASSLQGARNQPQH
TRBJ2-1 | TRBV6-2/TRBV6-3 | ASSDIGLGDHNEQF
TRBJ1-1 | TRBV3-1/TRBV3-2 | ASSQGVGGLPEAF
TRBJ1-1 | TRBV5-1 | ASSSKAPGRMNTEAF
TRBJ2-2 | TRBV19 | ATTGPWDTGELF
TRBJ1-1 | TRBV5-1 | ASRTGTGPEGDTEAF
TRBJ1-3 | TRBV9 | ASSVGGPGNTIY
TRBJ2-3 | TRBV28 | ASSFQGMFVEDTQY
TRBJ1-1 | TRBV7-8 | ASSFQRGGTEAF
TRBJ1-1 | TRBV27 | ASSEGTGVGTEAF
TRBJ1-1 | TRBV5-1 | ASSLRTGKFDTEAF
TRBJ1-2 | TRBV19 | ASRPSGAGSGGYT
TRBJ2-2 | TRBV6-5 | ASSYGLANTGELF
TRBJ2-1 | TRBV7-8 | ASSPGLAGVTSYNEQF
TRBJ1-1 | TRBV7-9 | ASSDRQGADTEAF
TRBJ2-2 | TRBV30 | AWSVLGQATGELF
TRBJ1-2 | TRBV27 | ASSPSGHPGGYT
TRBJ1-1 | TRBV2 | ASKYRGALMNTEAF
TRBJ2-5 | TRBV5-1 | ASSLGTALGETQY